This T cell receptor (beta chain) comes out of a study of blood T cell repertoires in COVID-19. Study as a whole: PBMCs, B-cell-depleted T cells, or T cells were the source of the cDNA or gDNA that made up the material.

Per the original data handling: Reference gene primer amplification in the assay estimated nucleated cell counts. Clones were sequenced by immunoSEQ multiplex PCR, and TCRdb holds only the in-frame ones, with some missing. Clonal size and the V and J genes are those of that table, whereas D and trimming came from the DNA. The data contain approximately 480,000 clones, nearly 90% of them singletons. Per germline, CDR1 SEHNR and CDR2 FQNEAQ (reference sequence). CDR3 length: 15 residues. The germline V and J ends were trimmed by 4 bases and 3 bases, with 10 bases remaining between them. The sample taken for sequencing was peripheral blood. The clonotype comes from a man younger than 35 with COVID-19, enrolled during active disease. The rearrangement links TRBV7-9 to TRBJ2-6; a possible D gene is TRBD2 (5 bases). DNA of the CDR3: TGTGCCAGCAGCTCCCAGGCGGGTGGGGCCAACGTCCTGACTTTC. The encoded protein is CASSSQAGGANVLTF.